These T cell receptor beta chains were read from a single sample in a study of CD8 T cells in ankylosing spondylitis. MiXCR was run by TCRdb on the 5' RACE reads, yielding one entry per CDR3 protein. Of roughly 400,000 distinct CDR3 sequences in the sample, 20% to 25% were seen once. The sample consisted of blood, either unsorted or a sorted T cell fraction (not recorded which). These receptors all stem from a male donor with ankylosing spondylitis. Both conserved end residues are trimmed from each CDR3.

V gene	J gene	CDR3 length	CDR3 protein
TRBV29-1	TRBJ1-4	10	SVGRGSEKLF
TRBV6-1	TRBJ2-2	11	AGGRTSTGELF
TRBV12-3/TRBV12-4	TRBJ2-7	13	ASSSLGQGGYEQY
TRBV12-3/TRBV12-4	TRBJ1-4	11	ASALQGPEKLF
TRBV3-1	TRBJ2-2	13	ASSQLDRNTGELF
TRBV24-1	TRBJ2-3	12	ATSSSGGTDTQY
TRBV12-3/TRBV12-4	TRBJ2-1	12	ASSKGTGPGEQF
TRBV14	TRBJ2-3	12	ASSQDLSVDTQY
TRBV20-1	TRBJ2-2	13	SAKGLALSTGELF
TRBV6-5	TRBJ2-5	10	ASAGSGETQY
TRBV5-1	TRBJ2-5	14	ASSPGLAGGQETQY
TRBV5-5	TRBJ2-2	12	ATNWQVNTGELF
TRBV25-1	TRBJ1-2	12	ASSIQGAKNGYT
TRBV4-1	TRBJ1-4	15	ASSQVEPGPLNEKLF
TRBV6-2/TRBV6-3	TRBJ2-1	16	ASSYPKGRSGTRNEQF
TRBV3-1	TRBJ1-6	13	ASSQDGAYNSPLH
TRBV20-1	TRBJ2-7	13	SARAGTSGIHEQY